This T cell receptor beta chain came from a study of T cell responses to AZD1222 COVID-19 vaccine. Germline V lookup: CDR1 LGHDT, CDR2 YNNKEL (reference sequence). The V end lost 1 base, the J end lost 5 bases, and 14 bases lay between the germline ends. CDR3 length: 16 amino acids. Clones were read by immunoSEQ multiplex PCR, and TCRdb kept only the in-frame ones, dropping some. The sample holds roughly 96,000 clones, around 89% seen once. The sequencing here drew on peripheral blood, taken on day 0 of AZD1222 vaccination. This chain connects TRBV3-1 (or the pseudogene TRBV3-2) to TRBJ1-4, with a weak D call TRBD1 (5 bases). This receptor was obtained from an adult in good health. CDR3 in amino acids: CASSQAKSWGNEKLFF. The CDR3 nucleotides read TGTGCCAGCAGCCAAGCAAAGAGTTGGGGGAATGAAAAACTGTTTTTT.